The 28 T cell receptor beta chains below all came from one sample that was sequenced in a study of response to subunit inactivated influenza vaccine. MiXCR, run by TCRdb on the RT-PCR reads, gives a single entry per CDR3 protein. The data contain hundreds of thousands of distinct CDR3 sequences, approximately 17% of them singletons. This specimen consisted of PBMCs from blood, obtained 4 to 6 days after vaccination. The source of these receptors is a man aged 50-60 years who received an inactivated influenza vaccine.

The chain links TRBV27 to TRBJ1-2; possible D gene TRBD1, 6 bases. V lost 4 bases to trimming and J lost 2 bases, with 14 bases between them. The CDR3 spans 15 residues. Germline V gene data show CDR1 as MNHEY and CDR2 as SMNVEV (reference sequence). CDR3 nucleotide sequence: TGTGCCAGCAGTTCCTCCGGTCAGGGGAACTATGGCTACACCTTC. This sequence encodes CASSSSGQGNYGYTF.

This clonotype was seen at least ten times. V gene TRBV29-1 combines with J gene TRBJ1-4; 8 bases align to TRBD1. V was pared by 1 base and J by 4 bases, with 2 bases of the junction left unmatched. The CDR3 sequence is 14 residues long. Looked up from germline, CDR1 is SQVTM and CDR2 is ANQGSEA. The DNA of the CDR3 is TGCAGCGTTGAAGGGACAGGGAATAATGAAAAACTGTTTTTT. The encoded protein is CSVEGTGNNEKLFF.

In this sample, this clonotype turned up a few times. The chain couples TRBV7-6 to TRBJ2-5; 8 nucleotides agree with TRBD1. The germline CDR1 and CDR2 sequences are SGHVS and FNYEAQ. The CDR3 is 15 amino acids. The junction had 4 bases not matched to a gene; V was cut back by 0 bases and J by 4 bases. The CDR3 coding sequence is TGTGCCAGCAGCTTAGCGTTTGGACAGGGAGAGACCCAGTACTTC. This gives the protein CASSLAFGQGETQYF.

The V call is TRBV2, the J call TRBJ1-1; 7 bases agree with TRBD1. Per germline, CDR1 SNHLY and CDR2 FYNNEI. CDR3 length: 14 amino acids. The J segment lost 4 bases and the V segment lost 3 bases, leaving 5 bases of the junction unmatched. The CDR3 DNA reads TGTGCCAGCAGTGAGGACAGGAGGGGCACTGAAGCTTTCTTT. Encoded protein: CASSEDRRGTEAFF.

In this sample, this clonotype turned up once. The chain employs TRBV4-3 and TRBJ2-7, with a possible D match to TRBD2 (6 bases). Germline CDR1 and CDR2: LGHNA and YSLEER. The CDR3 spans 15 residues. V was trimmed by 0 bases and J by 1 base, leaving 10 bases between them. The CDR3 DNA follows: TGCGCCAGCAGCCAAGACTCCGGGAGATCCTACGAGCAGTACTTC. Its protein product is CASSQDSGRSYEQYF.

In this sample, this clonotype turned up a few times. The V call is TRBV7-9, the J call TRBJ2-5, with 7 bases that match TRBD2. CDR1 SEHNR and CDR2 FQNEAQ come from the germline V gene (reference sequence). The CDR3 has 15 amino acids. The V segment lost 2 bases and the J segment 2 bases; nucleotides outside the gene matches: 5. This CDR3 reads CASSLQMGGQETQYF. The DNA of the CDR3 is TGTGCCAGCAGCTTACAGATGGGGGGGCAAGAGACCCAGTACTTC.

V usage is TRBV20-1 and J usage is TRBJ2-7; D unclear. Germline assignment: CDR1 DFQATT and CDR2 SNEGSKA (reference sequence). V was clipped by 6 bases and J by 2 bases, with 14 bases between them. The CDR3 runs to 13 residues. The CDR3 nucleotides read TGCAGTGCCTACGACTCGCCAACCTACGAGCAGTACTTC. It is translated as CSAYDSPTYEQYF.

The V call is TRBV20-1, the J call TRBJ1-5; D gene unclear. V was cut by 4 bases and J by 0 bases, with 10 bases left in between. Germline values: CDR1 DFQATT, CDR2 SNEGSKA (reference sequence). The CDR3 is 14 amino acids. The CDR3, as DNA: TGCAGTGCTACTCGGGGTAATAGCAATCAGCCCCAGCATTTT. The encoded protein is CSATRGNSNQPQHF.

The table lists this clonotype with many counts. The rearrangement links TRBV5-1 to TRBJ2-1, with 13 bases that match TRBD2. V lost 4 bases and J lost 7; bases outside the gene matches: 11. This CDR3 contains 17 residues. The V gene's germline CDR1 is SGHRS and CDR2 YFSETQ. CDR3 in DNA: TGCGCCAGCAGCCGAGGTTGGGGACTAGCGGGAAAGAATGAGCAGTTCTTC. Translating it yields CASSRGWGLAGKNEQFF.

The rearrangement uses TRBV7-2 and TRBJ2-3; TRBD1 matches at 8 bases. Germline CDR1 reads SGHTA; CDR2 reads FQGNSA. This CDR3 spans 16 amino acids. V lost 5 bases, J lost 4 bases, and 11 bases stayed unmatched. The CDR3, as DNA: TGTGCCAGCAGCCCTACCCCAGGGGGCCGTGCAGATACGCAGTATTTT. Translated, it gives CASSPTPGGRADTQYF.

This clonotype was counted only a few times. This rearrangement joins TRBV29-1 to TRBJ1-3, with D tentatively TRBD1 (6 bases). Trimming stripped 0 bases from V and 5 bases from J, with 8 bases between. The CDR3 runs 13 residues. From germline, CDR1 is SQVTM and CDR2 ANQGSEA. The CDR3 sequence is CSVEEDSRNTIYF. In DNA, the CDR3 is TGCAGCGTTGAAGAGGACAGTAGAAACACCATATATTTT.

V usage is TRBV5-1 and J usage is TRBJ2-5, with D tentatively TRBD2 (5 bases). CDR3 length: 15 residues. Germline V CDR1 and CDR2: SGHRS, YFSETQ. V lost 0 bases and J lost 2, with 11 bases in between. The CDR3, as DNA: TGCGCCAGCAGCTTGGGAACAGACTATCAAGAGACCCAGTACTTC. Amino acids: CASSLGTDYQETQYF.

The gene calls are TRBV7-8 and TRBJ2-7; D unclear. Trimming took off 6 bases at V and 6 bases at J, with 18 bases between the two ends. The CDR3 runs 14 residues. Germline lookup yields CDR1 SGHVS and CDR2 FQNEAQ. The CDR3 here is CASRSSGDRSEQYF. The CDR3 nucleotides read TGTGCCAGCAGGAGTTCGGGCGACCGGAGCGAGCAGTACTTC. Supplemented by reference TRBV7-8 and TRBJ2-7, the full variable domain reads GAGVSQSPRYKVAKRGQDVALRCDPISGHVSLFWYQQALGQGPEFLTYFQNEAQLDKSGLPSDRFFAERPEGSVSTLKIQRTQQEDSAVYLCASRSSGDRSEQYFGPGTRLTVT.

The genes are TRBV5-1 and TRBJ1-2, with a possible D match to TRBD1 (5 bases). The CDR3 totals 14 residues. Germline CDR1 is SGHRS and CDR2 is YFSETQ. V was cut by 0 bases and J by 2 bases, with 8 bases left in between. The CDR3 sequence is CASSLGRVNYGYTF. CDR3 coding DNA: TGCGCCAGCAGCTTGGGCAGGGTGAACTATGGCTACACCTTC.

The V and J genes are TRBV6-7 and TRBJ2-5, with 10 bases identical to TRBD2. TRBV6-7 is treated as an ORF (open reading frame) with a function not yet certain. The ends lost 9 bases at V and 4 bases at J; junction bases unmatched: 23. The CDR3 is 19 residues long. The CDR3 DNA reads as TGTGCCAGAGATAGCGGGGGGAACCCCGGAGAGACTACACCAGAGACCCAGTACTTC. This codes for CARDSGGNPGETTPETQYF.

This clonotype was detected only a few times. This CDR3 is CASRLSSYEQYF. The CDR3 DNA follows: TGCGCCAGCAGGCTAAGCTCCTACGAGCAGTACTTC. The chain employs TRBV5-1 and TRBJ2-7; D gene unclear. Per the germline V gene, CDR1 is SGHRS and CDR2 is YFSETQ. Trimming removed 5 bases at V and 0 bases at J, with 6 bases between. The CDR3 is 12 residues long. The variable domain in full, with the rest retrieved from reference TRBV5-1 and TRBJ2-7, is KAGVTQTPRYLIKTRGQQVTLSCSPISGHRSVSWYQQTPGQGLQFLFEYFSETQRNKGNFPGRFSGRQFSNSRSEMNVSTLELGDSALYLCASRLSSYEQYFGPGTRLTVT.

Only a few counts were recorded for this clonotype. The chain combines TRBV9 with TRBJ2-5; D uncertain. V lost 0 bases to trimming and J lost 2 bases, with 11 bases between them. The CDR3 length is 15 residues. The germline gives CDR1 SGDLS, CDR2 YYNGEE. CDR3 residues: CASSVEPVAQETQYF. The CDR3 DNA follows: TGTGCCAGCAGCGTAGAGCCAGTTGCTCAAGAGACCCAGTACTTC.

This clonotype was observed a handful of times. As DNA, the CDR3 is TGTGCCAGCAGTTCGACAGGGTGGAGCTCCTACGAGCAGTACTTC. Translation gives CASSSTGWSSYEQYF. The genes are TRBV6-2 or TRBV6-3 and TRBJ2-7; TRBD1 agrees at 7 bases. Germline V gene lookup returns CDR1 MNHEY and CDR2 SVGEGT. The CDR3 extends over 15 amino acids. The V and J ends lost 4 bases and 0 bases, in that order; junction bases with no gene match: 6.

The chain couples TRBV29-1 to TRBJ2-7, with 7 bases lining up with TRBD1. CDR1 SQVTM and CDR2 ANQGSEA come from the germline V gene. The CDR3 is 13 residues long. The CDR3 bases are TGCAGTGTGAGGGGACAGACCTCCTACGAGCAGTACTTC. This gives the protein CSVRGQTSYEQYF.

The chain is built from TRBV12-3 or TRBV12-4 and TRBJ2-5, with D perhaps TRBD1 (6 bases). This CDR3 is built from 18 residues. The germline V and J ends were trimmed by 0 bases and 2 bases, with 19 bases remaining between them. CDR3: CASSLANGLGGRQETQYF. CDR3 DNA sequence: TGTGCCAGCAGTTTAGCGAATGGTCTAGGGGGAAGGCAAGAGACCCAGTACTTC.

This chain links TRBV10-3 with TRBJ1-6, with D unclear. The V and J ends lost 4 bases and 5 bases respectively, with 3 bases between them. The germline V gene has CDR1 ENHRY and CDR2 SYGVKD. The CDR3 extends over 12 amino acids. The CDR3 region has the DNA TGTGCCATCAGTGGGAATAATTCACCCCTCCACTTT. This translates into CAISGNNSPLHF.

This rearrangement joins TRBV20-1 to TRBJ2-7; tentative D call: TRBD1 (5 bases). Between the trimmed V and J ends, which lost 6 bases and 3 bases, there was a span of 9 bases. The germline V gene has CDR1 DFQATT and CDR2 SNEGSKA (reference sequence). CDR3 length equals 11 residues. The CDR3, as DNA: TGCAGTGCAATGACAGACTACGAGCAGTACTTC. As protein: CSAMTDYEQYF.

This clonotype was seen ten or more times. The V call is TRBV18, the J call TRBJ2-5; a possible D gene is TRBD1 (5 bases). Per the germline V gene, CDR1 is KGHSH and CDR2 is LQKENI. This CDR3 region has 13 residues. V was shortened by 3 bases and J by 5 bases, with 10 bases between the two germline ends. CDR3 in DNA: TGTGCCAGCTCACCCAGGGTCGGGGAGACCCAGTACTTC. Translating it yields CASSPRVGETQYF.

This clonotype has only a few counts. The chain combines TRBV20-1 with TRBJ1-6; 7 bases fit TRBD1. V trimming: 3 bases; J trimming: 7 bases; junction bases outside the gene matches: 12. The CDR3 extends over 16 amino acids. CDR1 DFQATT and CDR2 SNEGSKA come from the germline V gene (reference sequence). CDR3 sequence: CSARAPTGQGNSPLHF. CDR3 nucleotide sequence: TGCAGTGCTAGGGCCCCGACAGGGCAGGGGAATTCACCCCTCCACTTT.

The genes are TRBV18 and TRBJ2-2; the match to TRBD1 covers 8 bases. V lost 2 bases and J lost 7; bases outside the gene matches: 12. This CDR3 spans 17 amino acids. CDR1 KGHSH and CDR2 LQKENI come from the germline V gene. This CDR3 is CASSPTRTGRLSGELFF. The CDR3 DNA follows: TGTGCCAGCTCACCAACCCGGACAGGGAGATTGAGCGGGGAGCTGTTTTTT.

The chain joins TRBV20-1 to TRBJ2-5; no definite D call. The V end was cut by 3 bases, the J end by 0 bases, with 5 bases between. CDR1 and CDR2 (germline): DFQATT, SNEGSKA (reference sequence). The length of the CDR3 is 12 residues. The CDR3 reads CSASSDQETQYF. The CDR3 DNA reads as TGCAGTGCTAGCAGCGACCAAGAGACCCAGTACTTC.

DNA for the CDR3: TGTGCCAGCAGCTTAGGTCGAGCCAAAAACATTCAGTACTTC. It encodes CASSLGRAKNIQYF. The J gene is TRBJ2-4, the V gene TRBV7-2; D gene uncertain. V lost 1 base to trimming and J lost 0 bases, with 4 bases between them. This CDR3 is built from 14 residues. Per the germline V gene, CDR1 is SGHTA and CDR2 is FQGNSA.

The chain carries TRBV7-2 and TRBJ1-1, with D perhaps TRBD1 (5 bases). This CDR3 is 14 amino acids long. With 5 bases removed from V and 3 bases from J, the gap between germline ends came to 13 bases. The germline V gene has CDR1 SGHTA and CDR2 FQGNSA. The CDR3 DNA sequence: TGTGCCAGCAGCACCTGGGGGGGGGACACTGAAGCTTTCTTT. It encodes CASSTWGGDTEAFF. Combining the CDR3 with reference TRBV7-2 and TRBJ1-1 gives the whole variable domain GAGVSQSPSNKVTEKGKDVELRCDPISGHTALYWYRQSLGQGLEFLIYFQGNSAPDKSGLPSDRFSAERTGGSVSTLTIQRTQQEDSAVYLCASSTWGGDTEAFFGQGTRLTVV.